This T cell receptor (beta chain) is from a study of T cells in localized non-small cell lung cancer. Overall study findings and caveats: In adjacent lung appeared a median 57 of the top 100 tumor clones.

As to this clone: Its matching antigen is unknown.

The CDR3 totals 16 residues. Trimming pared 2 bases from V and 1 base from J, leaving 14 bases between. Germline-derived CDR1 and CDR2 are SNHLY and FYNNEI. Data came from immunoSEQ multiplex PCR; TCRdb stores just in-frame clones and leaves some out. This table holds 12,000 to 15,000 clones, about four fifths found once. This material consisted of peripheral blood, taken before any cancer treatment. The source is an older female donor with stage I squamous cell lung carcinoma. This rearrangement joins TRBV2 to TRBJ1-2, with D possibly TRBD1 on 6 matching bases. DNA for the CDR3: TGTGCCAGCAGTGAACGGAGGTCAGGGGATAACTATGGCTACACCTTC. It is translated as CASSERRSGDNYGYTF.